Following are 26 T cell receptor beta chains from one sample sequenced in a study of cytomegalovirus exposure and HLA in healthy donors. The PCR used 60 Vbeta and 13 Jbeta primers. Data came from immunoSEQ multiplex PCR; TCRdb stores just in-frame clones and leaves some out. The repertoire holds 55,000 to 65,000 clones, 85% seen once, with approximately 12% in the top ten. The sample was PBMCs. These TCRs come from a female donor in good health and CMV-seronegative.

The chain recombines TRBV7-9 with TRBJ2-7; weak D call: TRBD1 (5 bases). Trimming cost V 4 bases and J 4 bases, with 17 bases left between them. The CDR3 is made up of 15 amino acids. CDR1 is SEHNR and CDR2 is FQNEAQ in the germline V gene (reference sequence). The CDR3 sequence is CASSSSRTPDYEQYF. In DNA form, the CDR3 reads TGTGCCAGCAGCTCCTCGAGGACACCGGATTACGAGCAGTACTTC. The full variable domain, completed using reference TRBV7-9 and TRBJ2-7, is DTGVSQNPRHKITKRGQNVTFRCDPISEHNRLYWYRQTLGQGPEFLTYFQNEAQLEKSRLLSDRFSAERPKGSFSTLEIQRTEQGDSAMYLCASSSSRTPDYEQYFGPGTRLTVT.

J is TRBJ1-1 and V is TRBV28; TRBD1 agrees at 7 bases. The junction had 5 bases not matched to a gene; V was cut back by 5 bases and J by 11 bases. Germline V gene lookup returns CDR1 MDHEN and CDR2 SYDVKM. The CDR3 is made up of 11 amino acids. The CDR3 region has the DNA TGTGCCAGCAGTACCGGGACAGAGGCTTTCTTT. Amino acids: CASSTGTEAFF.

The chain couples TRBV5-1 to TRBJ2-2; 7 nucleotides line up with TRBD1. The CDR3 totals 15 residues. J was trimmed by 3 bases and V by 2 bases; bases with no gene match: 4. Germline V CDR1 and CDR2: SGHRS, YFSETQ. CDR3 sequence (DNA): TGCGCCAGCAGCTTTGAAGGGGGCGACACCGGGGAGCTGTTTTTT. This gives the protein CASSFEGGDTGELFF.

The chain employs TRBV19 and TRBJ1-5, with 7 bases matching TRBD1. The CDR3 covers 14 residues. Per germline, CDR1 LNHDA and CDR2 SQIVND (reference sequence). The trim removed 1 base at V and 6 bases at J, leaving 3 bases unmatched. The CDR3 nucleotides read TGTGCCAGTAGTATAGGTACAGGGGTTCAGCCCCAGCATTTT. The encoded protein is CASSIGTGVQPQHF.

The chain links TRBV7-6 to TRBJ2-2, with a weak D call TRBD1 (6 bases). The CDR3 loop spans 15 amino acids. With 2 bases removed from V and 4 bases from J, the gap between germline ends came to 11 bases. Germline CDR1 SGHVS, CDR2 FNYEAQ. In nucleotides, the CDR3 is TGTGCCAGCAGCTTAAAGCCAGGGGCCACCGGGGAGCTGTTTTTT. This sequence encodes CASSLKPGATGELFF.

The J gene is TRBJ2-3, the V gene TRBV6-5; TRBD2 agrees at 10 bases. The CDR3 sequence is 15 residues long. V was clipped by 8 bases and J by 5 bases; unmatched bases: 10. Germline V CDR1 and CDR2: MNHEY, SVGAGI. The chain's CDR3 is CASSASGSSGDTQYF. Written as DNA, the CDR3 is TGTGCCAGCTCGGCTAGCGGGAGTTCGGGAGATACGCAGTATTTT.

This clone has a single count. V gene TRBV29-1 combines with J gene TRBJ1-2; 12 nucleotides align to TRBD1. From germline, CDR1 is SQVTM and CDR2 ANQGSEA. The ends lost 2 bases at V and 4 bases at J; junction bases unmatched: 8. The CDR3 contains 16 residues. CDR3 bases: TGCAGCGTTGAATCGTGGGACAGGGGGCGCGGCTATGGCTACACCTTC. Translation: CSVESWDRGRGYGYTF.

This sequence joins TRBV28 and TRBJ1-5; 9 positions match TRBD1. Germline V gene sequence: CDR1 MDHEN, CDR2 SYDVKM. CDR3 length equals 16 residues. V trimming: 2 bases; J trimming: 5 bases; junction bases outside the gene matches: 7. The CDR3 coding sequence is TGTGCCAGCAGTTTACTTACAGGGGGCCCCCATCAGCCCCAGCATTTT. This encodes CASSLLTGGPHQPQHF.

The chain combines TRBV7-3 with TRBJ2-5; the match to TRBD2 covers 9 bases. The V and J ends lost 0 bases and 7 bases, in that order; junction bases with no gene match: 12. Germline CDR1 reads SGHTA; CDR2 reads FQGTGA. The CDR3 is made up of 17 amino acids. Written as DNA, the CDR3 is TGTGCCAGCAGCTTAACGTTCGGTAGCGGGGGAGCATCGACCCAGTACTTC. Amino acid sequence: CASSLTFGSGGASTQYF.

This clone was detected only once. The V call is TRBV19, the J call TRBJ1-4; unclear D gene. Germline values: CDR1 LNHDA, CDR2 SQIVND (reference sequence). The CDR3 runs 15 residues. V was pared by 5 bases and J by 0 bases, with 10 bases between. The CDR3 region has the DNA TGTGCCAGTAGTGTTACAGCAGCAACTAATGAAAAACTGTTTTTT. Its protein is CASSVTAATNEKLFF.

This chain uses TRBV27 with TRBJ1-1; a weak D match, TRBD1 (6 bases). Germline CDR1 is MNHEY and CDR2 is SMNVEV (reference sequence). The CDR3 extends over 15 amino acids. V gave up 6 bases and J gave up 4 bases, with 18 bases separating them. The CDR3 reads CASSIQGRGSTEAFF. CDR3 nucleotides: TGTGCCAGCAGCATACAGGGCCGAGGGAGCACTGAAGCTTTCTTT.

The chain couples TRBV5-5 to TRBJ2-7, with TRBD1 identical over 10 bases. Trimming at V came to 3 bases and at J to 0 bases, leaving 6 bases not matched to a gene. Germline values: CDR1 SGHKS, CDR2 YYEKEE (reference sequence). The CDR3 length is 16 residues. CDR3 protein: CASSSAGTGVSYEQYF. CDR3 DNA: TGTGCCAGCAGCTCAGCCGGGACAGGGGTCTCCTACGAGCAGTACTTC.

This chain connects TRBV9 to TRBJ2-2; 7 bases are shared with TRBD2. This CDR3 has 15 amino acids. V was clipped by 1 base and J by 6 bases; unmatched bases: 6. CDR1 and CDR2 from the germline V gene are SGDLS and YYNGEE. The CDR3 spells CASSVWSSGAGELFF. CDR3 DNA sequence: TGTGCCAGCAGCGTATGGTCCAGCGGGGCCGGGGAGCTGTTTTTT.

This rearrangement joins TRBV11-2 to TRBJ1-1, with a tentative D call TRBD1 (5 bases). Germline V CDR1 and CDR2: SGHAT, FQNNGV. The CDR3 contains 16 residues. V lost 5 bases and J lost 6, with 22 bases in between. CDR3 region: CASSHGEGRSFPEAFF. The CDR3 DNA sequence: TGTGCCAGCAGCCACGGGGAGGGGCGATCATTCCCTGAAGCTTTCTTT. Full variable domain (remainder filled in from reference TRBV11-2 and TRBJ1-1): EAGVAQSPRYKIIEKRQSVAFWCNPISGHATLYWYQQILGQGPKLLIQFQNNGVVDDSQLPKDRFSAERLKGVDSTLKIQPAKLEDSAVYLCASSHGEGRSFPEAFFGQGTRLTVV.

The chain carries TRBV28 and TRBJ2-7; D may be TRBD2 (5 bases). Trimming shortened V by 4 bases and J by 5 bases, and 12 bases separated the two germline ends. The germline gives CDR1 MDHEN, CDR2 SYDVKM. CDR3 length equals 13 residues. In DNA, the CDR3 is TGTGCCAGCAGTTCCAGGCCGGGGAACGAGCAGTACTTC. Protein product: CASSSRPGNEQYF. Complete variable domain (other parts from reference TRBV28 and TRBJ2-7): DVKVTQSSRYLVKRTGEKVFLECVQDMDHENMFWYRQDPGLGLRLIYFSYDVKMKEKGDIPEGYSVSREKKERFSLILESASTNQTSMYLCASSSRPGNEQYFGPGTRLTVT.

The J gene is TRBJ1-4, the V gene TRBV7-6; D gene unclear. Germline loops: CDR1 SGHVS, CDR2 FNYEAQ. The length of the CDR3 is 15 residues. Trimming took off 0 bases at V and 7 bases at J, with 12 bases between the two ends. Here the CDR3 reads CASSLAGARGEKLFF. The DNA for the CDR3 is TGTGCCAGCAGCTTAGCTGGTGCGAGAGGTGAAAAACTGTTTTTT. Supplemented by reference TRBV7-6 and TRBJ1-4, the full variable domain reads GAGVSQSPRYKVTKRGQDVALRCDPISGHVSLYWYRQALGQGPEFLTYFNYEAQQDKSGLPNDRFSAERPEGSISTLTIQRTEQRDSAMYRCASSLAGARGEKLFFGSGTQLSVL.

The chain has TRBV19 and TRBJ1-5, with D maybe TRBD1 (5 bases). Trimming stripped 1 base from V and 0 bases from J, with 19 bases between. Germline-derived CDR1 and CDR2 are LNHDA and SQIVND (reference sequence). This CDR3 region has 19 residues. The CDR3 region has the DNA TGTGCCAGTAGTATAGGGGGGGGGACGGCCGCATATAGCAATCAGCCCCAGCATTTT. Amino acid sequence: CASSIGGGTAAYSNQPQHF.

V usage is TRBV7-9 and J usage is TRBJ2-7, with D tentatively TRBD2 (7 bases). The CDR3 extends over 15 amino acids. Trimming took off 0 bases at V and 2 bases at J, with 11 bases between the two ends. The V gene's germline CDR1 is SEHNR and CDR2 FQNEAQ (reference sequence). The CDR3 DNA reads as TGTGCCAGCAGCTTAGCGCAGGGGAGGGCCTACGAGCAGTACTTC. Translating it yields CASSLAQGRAYEQYF.

The chain employs TRBV27 and TRBJ2-5, with D maybe TRBD1 (6 bases). Trimming took 4 bases from V and 11 from J, leaving 23 bases between them. The CDR3 is made up of 15 amino acids. Germline lookup yields CDR1 MNHEY and CDR2 SMNVEV (reference sequence). CDR3 coding DNA: TGTGCCAGCAGTTCCTTTGAGCGACCCCTAAGGGGGCAGTACTTC. Protein: CASSSFERPLRGQYF.

The rearrangement joins TRBV5-4 to TRBJ2-7; TRBD1 aligns across 9 bases. V gave up 4 bases and J gave up 6 bases; unmatched junction bases: 8. The length of the CDR3 is 14 residues. Germline V gene lookup returns CDR1 SGHNT and CDR2 YYREEE (reference sequence). The CDR3 loop reads CASSGGQGFFEQYF. CDR3 coding DNA: TGTGCCAGCAGCGGGGGACAGGGTTTCTTCGAGCAGTACTTC.

CDR3 amino acids: CASSQARTGPSTDTQYF. The CDR3 region has the DNA TGTGCCAGCAGCCAAGCCCGGACAGGGCCTAGCACAGATACGCAGTATTTT. The genes are TRBV14 and TRBJ2-3; 8 nucleotides align to TRBD1. This CDR3 comprises 17 residues. CDR1 SGHDN and CDR2 FVKESK come from the germline V gene. V gave up 1 base and J gave up 0 bases; unmatched junction bases: 6.

This clone showed up just a few times. This sequence joins TRBV7-2 and TRBJ2-7; 8 nucleotides align to TRBD2. J was trimmed by 0 bases and V by 5 bases; bases with no gene match: 6. Per germline, CDR1 SGHTA and CDR2 FQGNSA. The CDR3 runs 15 residues. The CDR3 DNA follows: TGTGCCAGCAGCACCTACCTAGCGGGCTCCTACGAGCAGTACTTC. It is translated as CASSTYLAGSYEQYF.

The chain employs TRBV27 and TRBJ1-2, with 9 bases lining up with TRBD1. The V and J ends lost 4 bases and 8 bases, in that order; junction bases with no gene match: 11. Germline V gene lookup returns CDR1 MNHEY and CDR2 SMNVEV (reference sequence). The CDR3 loop spans 15 amino acids. The CDR3 here is CASSSRDRAFEGYTF. The CDR3 DNA reads TGTGCCAGCAGTTCACGGGACAGGGCCTTTGAAGGCTACACCTTC.

With respect to this clone: One end of the junction fails to match germline, which may point to a read error. The chain carries TRBV6-6 and TRBJ2-3; 9 bases agree with TRBD1. The CDR3 covers 14 residues. Per the germline V gene, CDR1 is MNHNY and CDR2 is SVGAGI (reference sequence). The chain's CDR3 is CASSTTGGTYTQYF. CDR3 nucleotides: TGTGCCAGCAGTACCACAGGGGGCACATATACGCAGTATTTT.

The chain couples TRBV11-2 to TRBJ1-2, with 9 bases lining up with TRBD1. The CDR3 totals 14 residues. Trimming took 4 bases from V and 8 from J; bases not matched to a gene: 8. Germline V gene lookup returns CDR1 SGHAT and CDR2 FQNNGV. CDR3 nucleotides: TGTGCCAGCAGCTCCCTACAGGGGGCGAGGGGCTACACCTTC. Amino acids: CASSSLQGARGYTF.

This chain uses TRBV4-1 with TRBJ1-3; no clear D. CDR1 and CDR2 from the germline V gene are MGHRA and YSYEKL. The CDR3 runs to 16 residues. With 0 bases removed from V and 0 bases from J, the gap between germline ends came to 9 bases. CDR3 in amino acids: CASSQDHESSGNTIYF. The CDR3 DNA sequence: TGCGCCAGCAGCCAAGACCACGAGTCCTCTGGAAACACCATATATTTT.